The entry below describes one T cell receptor beta chain. V lost 8 bases, J lost 14 bases, and 25 bases stayed unmatched. CDR1 MDHEN and CDR2 SYDVKM come from the germline V gene. This CDR3 has 16 amino acids. The data were taken from a study of shared T cell receptors in the human thymus. Assay: immunoSEQ multiplex PCR; the TCRdb copy retains only in-frame clones and omits some. The repertoire includes 700,000 or so clones, approximately 85% of them detected once, and roughly 0.01% sits in the top ten. The sample was also reused in another study, on human thymus T cells. That paper states: Highly overlapping thymic repertoires among unrelated individuals were reported in related research.

Sequenced input: thymocytes. This TCR was recovered from a girl under two years old with a congenital heart defect. The chain combines TRBV28 with TRBJ1-2; TRBD1 matches at 8 bases. CDR3 amino acids: CASLPGEGDRIGGETF. The CDR3 region has the DNA TGTGCCAGCCTACCCGGGGAAGGGGACAGGATTGGAGGTGAAACCTTC.